This T cell receptor beta chain derives from a study of CD8 T cells in Susac syndrome. V was clipped by 4 bases and J by 7 bases; unmatched bases: 8. The CDR3 has 15 residues. The germline CDR1 and CDR2 sequences are MNHEY and SMNVEV (reference sequence). Random hexamers served to reverse transcribe roughly 0.45 to 1 ug RNA. TCRdb recomputed calls from the immunoSEQ multiplex PCR reads with MiXCR, one row per CDR3 protein. The repertoire holds approximately 70,000 distinct CDR3 sequences, 96% seen once, with approximately 0.11% in the top ten. The chain carries TRBV27 and TRBJ2-1; 9 bases match TRBD1. This clonotype was obtained from a human donor with multiple sclerosis. Sequenced sample: CD4+ T cells from PBMCs. The CDR3 loop reads CASSSTGGARNEQFF. The CDR3 DNA is TGTGCCAGCAGTTCCACAGGGGGCGCGAGAAATGAGCAGTTCTTC.